The T cell receptor beta chain described here comes from a study of CD8+CD57+ T cells in acquired aplastic anemia. Overall study findings and caveats: Both patients and controls carried the same twenty-nine CD8+ CDR3 sequences.

There are a few counts of this clonotype. Its target is not known. The sequenced patients had an expansion of CD8+CD57+ cells seen by flow cytometry. This CDR3 contains 13 residues. With 5 bases clipped from V and 2 bases from J, the junction kept 2 bases outside the gene matches. The V gene's germline CDR1 is GTSNPN and CDR2 SVGIG (reference sequence). For CDR3 and TCR beta VDJ profiling, genomic DNA was the template used. One entry per CDR3 protein, called by TCRdb with MiXCR from the reads. Of 450,000 to 600,000 distinct CDR3 sequences listed, around 30% are singletons. This clonotype was obtained from a human donor with aplastic anemia. This chain joins TRBV30 and TRBJ1-5; TRBD1 aligns across 8 bases. The sample consisted of sorted CD4+, CD8+, or CD8+CD57+ T cells (not recorded which) from PBMCs. The CDR3 here is CAWSTGGNQPQHF. The CDR3 coding sequence is TGTGCCTGGTCGACAGGGGGCAATCAGCCCCAGCATTTT.